This entry is about one T cell receptor (beta chain). Its target is not known. Sequencing used immunoSEQ multiplex PCR; TCRdb keeps in-frame clones, though not all of them. Among roughly 120,000 clones listed, 70% to 90% were seen once. The entry originates in a study of T cell responses to AZD1222 COVID-19 vaccine. Notes on the study in general: Targeting of unmutated variant regions was reportedly seen in nearly half of spike-specific TCRs. Rises in breadth and depth of Spike-specific TCRs came after two AZD1222 doses. Donor demographics were predominantly white British with a female majority; clonal diversity may be underestimated.

Trimming cost V 0 bases and J 3 bases, with 9 bases left between them. CDR1 is SGHDN and CDR2 is FVKESK in the germline V gene. This CDR3 contains 15 residues. The TCR sequence derives from an adult in good health. The sequencing used peripheral blood, collected on day 0 of AZD1222 vaccination. This sequence joins TRBV14 and TRBJ2-1; D gene ambiguous. CDR3 sequence: CASSQDRLDYNEQFF. DNA for the CDR3: TGTGCCAGCAGCCAAGATCGCCTGGACTACAATGAGCAGTTCTTC.